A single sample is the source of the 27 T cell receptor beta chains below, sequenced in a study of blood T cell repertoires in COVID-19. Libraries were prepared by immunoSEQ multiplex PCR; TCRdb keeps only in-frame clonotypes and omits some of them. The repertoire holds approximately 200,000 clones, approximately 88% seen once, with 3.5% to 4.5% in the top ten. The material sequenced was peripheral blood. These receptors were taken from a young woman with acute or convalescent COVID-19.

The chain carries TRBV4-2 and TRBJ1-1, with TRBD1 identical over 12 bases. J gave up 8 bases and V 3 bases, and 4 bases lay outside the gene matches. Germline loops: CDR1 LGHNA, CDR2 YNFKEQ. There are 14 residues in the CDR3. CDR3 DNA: TGTGCCAGCAGCCACCGGGACAGGGGGCTGGAAGCTTTCTTT. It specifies CASSHRDRGLEAFF.

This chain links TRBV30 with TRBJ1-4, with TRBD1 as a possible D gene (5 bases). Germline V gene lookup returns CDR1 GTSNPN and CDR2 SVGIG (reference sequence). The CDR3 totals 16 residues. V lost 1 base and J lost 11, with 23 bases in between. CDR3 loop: CAWSGGPGVSRAKLFF. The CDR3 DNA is TGTGCCTGGAGTGGAGGGCCGGGGGTTTCCCGAGCCAAACTGTTTTTT.

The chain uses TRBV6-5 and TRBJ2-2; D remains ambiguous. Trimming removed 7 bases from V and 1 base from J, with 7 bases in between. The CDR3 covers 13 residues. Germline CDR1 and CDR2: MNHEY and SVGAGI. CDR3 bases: TGTGCCAGCACTAAAGAGAACACCGGGGAGCTGTTTTTT. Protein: CASTKENTGELFF.

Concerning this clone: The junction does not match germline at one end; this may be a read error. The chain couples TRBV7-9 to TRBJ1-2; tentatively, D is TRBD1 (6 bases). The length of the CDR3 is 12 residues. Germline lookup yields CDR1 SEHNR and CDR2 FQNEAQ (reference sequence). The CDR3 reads CASSPGSGQLLF. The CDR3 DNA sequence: TGTGCCAGCAGCCCCGGTTCGGGACAACTCCTCTTC. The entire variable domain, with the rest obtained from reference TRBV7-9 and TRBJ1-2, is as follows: DTGVSQNPRHKITKRGQNVTFRCDPISEHNRLYWYRQTLGQGPEFLTYFQNEAQLEKSRLLSDRFSAERPKGSFSTLEIQRTEQGDSAMYLCASSPGSGQLLFGSGTRLTVV.

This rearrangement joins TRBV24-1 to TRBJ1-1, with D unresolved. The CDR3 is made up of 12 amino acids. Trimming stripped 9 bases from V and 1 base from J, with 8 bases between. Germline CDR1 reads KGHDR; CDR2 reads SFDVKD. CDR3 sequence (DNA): TGTGCCACCCCACGGGAGAACACTGAAGCTTTCTTT. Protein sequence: CATPRENTEAFF.

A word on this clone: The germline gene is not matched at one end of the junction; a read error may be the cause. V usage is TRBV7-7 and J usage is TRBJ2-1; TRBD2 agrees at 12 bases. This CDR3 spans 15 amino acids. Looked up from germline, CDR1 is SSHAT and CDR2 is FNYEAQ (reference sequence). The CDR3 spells CASSLTSGGRGEQFF. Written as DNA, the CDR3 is TGTGCTAGCAGCTTGACTAGCGGGGGACGGGGCGAGCAGTTCTTC.

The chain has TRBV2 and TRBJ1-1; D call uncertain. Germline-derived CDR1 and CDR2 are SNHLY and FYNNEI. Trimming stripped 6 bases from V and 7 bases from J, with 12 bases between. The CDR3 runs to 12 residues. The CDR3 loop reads CASRPEVSEAFF. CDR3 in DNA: TGTGCCAGCAGGCCCGAAGTGAGTGAAGCTTTCTTT. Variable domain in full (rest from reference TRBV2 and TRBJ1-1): EPEVTQTPSHQVTQMGQEVILRCVPISNHLYFYWYRQILGQKVEFLVSFYNNEISEKSEIFDDQFSVERPDGSNFTLKIRSTKLEDSAMYFCASRPEVSEAFFGQGTRLTVV.

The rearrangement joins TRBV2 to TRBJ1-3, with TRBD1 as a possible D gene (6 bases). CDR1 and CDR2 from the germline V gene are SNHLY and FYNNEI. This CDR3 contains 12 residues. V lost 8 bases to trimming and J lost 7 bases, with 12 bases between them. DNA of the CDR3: TGTGCCAGCCGGCTAGACAGGAACACCATATATTTT. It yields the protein CASRLDRNTIYF. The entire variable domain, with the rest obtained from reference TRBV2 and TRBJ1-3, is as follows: EPEVTQTPSHQVTQMGQEVILRCVPISNHLYFYWYRQILGQKVEFLVSFYNNEISEKSEIFDDQFSVERPDGSNFTLKIRSTKLEDSAMYFCASRLDRNTIYFGEGSWLTVV.

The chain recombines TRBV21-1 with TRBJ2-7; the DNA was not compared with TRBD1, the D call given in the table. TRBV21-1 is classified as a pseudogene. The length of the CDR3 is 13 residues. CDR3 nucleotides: TGTGCCAGCAGCAAACTGACAGTCCACGAGCAGTACTTC. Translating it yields CASSKLTVHEQYF.

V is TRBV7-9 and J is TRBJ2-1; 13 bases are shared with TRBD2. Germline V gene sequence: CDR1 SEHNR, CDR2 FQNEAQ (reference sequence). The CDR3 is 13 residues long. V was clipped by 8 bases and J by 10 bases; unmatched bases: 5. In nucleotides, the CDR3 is TGTGCCAGCGGACTAGCGGGAGTCGGAGAGCAGTTCTTC. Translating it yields CASGLAGVGEQFF. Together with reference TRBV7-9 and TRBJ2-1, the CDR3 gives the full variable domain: DTGVSQNPRHKITKRGQNVTFRCDPISEHNRLYWYRQTLGQGPEFLTYFQNEAQLEKSRLLSDRFSAERPKGSFSTLEIQRTEQGDSAMYLCASGLAGVGEQFFGPGTRLTVL.

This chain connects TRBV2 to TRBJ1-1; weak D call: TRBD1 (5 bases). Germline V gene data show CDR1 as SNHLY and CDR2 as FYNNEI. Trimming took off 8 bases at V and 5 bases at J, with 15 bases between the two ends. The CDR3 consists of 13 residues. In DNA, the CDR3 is TGTGCCAGCGTCCGGGACTTGACAACTGAAGCTTTCTTT. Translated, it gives CASVRDLTTEAFF.

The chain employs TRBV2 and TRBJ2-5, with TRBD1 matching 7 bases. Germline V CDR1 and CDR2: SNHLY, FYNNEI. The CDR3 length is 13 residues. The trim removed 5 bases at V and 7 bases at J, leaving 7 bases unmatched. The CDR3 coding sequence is TGTGCCAGCAGTTATACAGGGGACGGGACCCAGTACTTC. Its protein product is CASSYTGDGTQYF.

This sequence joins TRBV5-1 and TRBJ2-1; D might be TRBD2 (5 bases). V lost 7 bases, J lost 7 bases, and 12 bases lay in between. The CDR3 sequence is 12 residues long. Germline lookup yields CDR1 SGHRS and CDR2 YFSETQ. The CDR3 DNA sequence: TGCGCCAGCGCCGACTATCGGAATGAGCAGTTCTTC. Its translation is CASADYRNEQFF.

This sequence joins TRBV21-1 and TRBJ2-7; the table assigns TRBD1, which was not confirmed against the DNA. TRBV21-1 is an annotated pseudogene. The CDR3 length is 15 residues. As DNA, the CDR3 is TGTGCCAGCAAAAATCCCCTAGGACAGAACTACGAGCAGTACTTC. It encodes CASKNPLGQNYEQYF.

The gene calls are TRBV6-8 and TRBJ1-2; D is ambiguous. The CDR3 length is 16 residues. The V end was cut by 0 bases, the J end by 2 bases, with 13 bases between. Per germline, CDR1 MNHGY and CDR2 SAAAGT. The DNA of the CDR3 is TGTGCCAGCAGTTACTCGGTGGTATGGGCGAACTATGGCTACACCTTC. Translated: CASSYSVVWANYGYTF.

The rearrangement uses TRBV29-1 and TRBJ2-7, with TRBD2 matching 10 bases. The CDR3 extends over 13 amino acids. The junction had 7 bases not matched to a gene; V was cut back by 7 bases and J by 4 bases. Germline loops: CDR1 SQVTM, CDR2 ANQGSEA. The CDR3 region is CSATQTSGYEQYF. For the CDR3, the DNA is TGCAGCGCGACTCAGACTAGCGGGTACGAGCAGTACTTC.

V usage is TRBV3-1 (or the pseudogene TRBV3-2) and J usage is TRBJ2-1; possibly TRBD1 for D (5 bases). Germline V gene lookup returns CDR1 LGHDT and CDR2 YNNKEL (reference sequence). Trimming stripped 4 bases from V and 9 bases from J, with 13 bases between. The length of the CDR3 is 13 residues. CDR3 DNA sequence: TGTGCCAGCAGCCCTAAAAAGGGGATTGAGCAGTTCTTC. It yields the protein CASSPKKGIEQFF.

For the CDR3, the DNA is TGTGCCAGCAGTGAATCTATTACGCAGTATTTT. It translates to CASSESITQYF. The genes are TRBV25-1 and TRBJ2-3; D unresolved. The CDR3 consists of 11 residues. Trimming stripped 1 base from V and 8 bases from J, with 4 bases between. Looked up from germline, CDR1 is MGHDK and CDR2 is SYGVNS. Based on the CDR3 plus reference TRBV25-1 and TRBJ2-3, the full variable domain is EADIYQTPRYLVIGTGKKITLECSQTMGHDKMYWYQQDPGMELHLIHYSYGVNSTEKGDLSSESTVSRIRTEHFPLTLESARPSHTSQYLCASSESITQYFGPGTRLTVL.

As DNA, the CDR3 is TGTGCCAGCTCCCCTATAAGCACTACCCTAAACTCTGGGGCCAACGTCCTGACTTTC. As protein: CASSPISTTLNSGANVLTF. V gene TRBV18 combines with J gene TRBJ2-6; no firm D call. Trimming took 6 bases from V and 0 from J, leaving 21 bases between them. The length of the CDR3 is 19 residues. Germline CDR1 KGHSH, CDR2 LQKENI. The complete variable domain, with remaining parts taken from reference TRBV18 and TRBJ2-6, reads NAGVMQNPRHLVRRRGQEARLRCSPMKGHSHVYWYRQLPEEGLKFMVYLQKENIIDESGMPKERFSAEFPKEGPSILRIQQVVRGDSAAYFCASSPISTTLNSGANVLTFGAGSRLTVL.

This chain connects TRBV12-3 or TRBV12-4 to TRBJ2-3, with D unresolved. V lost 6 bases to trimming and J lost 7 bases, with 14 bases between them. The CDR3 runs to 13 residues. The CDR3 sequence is CASSLTHGHTQYF. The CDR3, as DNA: TGTGCCAGCAGCCTGACACATGGCCATACGCAGTATTTT.

CDR3 sequence: CASSFLGLGYNEQFF. In DNA form, the CDR3 reads TGTGCCAGCAGCTTCTTGGGACTAGGGTACAATGAGCAGTTCTTC. The chain uses TRBV11-3 and TRBJ2-1; 8 bases agree with TRBD2. The V gene end was trimmed by 3 bases and the J gene end by 4 bases; junction bases not matched to a gene: 5. Germline V CDR1 and CDR2: SGHNT, YENEEA. The CDR3 length is 15 residues.

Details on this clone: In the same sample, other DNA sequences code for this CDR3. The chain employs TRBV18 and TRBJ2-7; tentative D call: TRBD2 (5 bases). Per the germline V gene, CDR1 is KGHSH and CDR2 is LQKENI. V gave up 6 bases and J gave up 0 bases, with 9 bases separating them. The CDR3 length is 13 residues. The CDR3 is CASSRESSYEQYF. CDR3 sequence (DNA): TGTGCCAGCTCGAGGGAAAGCTCCTACGAGCAGTACTTC.

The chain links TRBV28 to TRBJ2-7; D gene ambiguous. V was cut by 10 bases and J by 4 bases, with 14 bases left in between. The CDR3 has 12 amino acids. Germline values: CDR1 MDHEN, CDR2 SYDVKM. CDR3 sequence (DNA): TGTGCCACCCAGGCCACGTTTTACGAGCAGTACTTC. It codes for CATQATFYEQYF.

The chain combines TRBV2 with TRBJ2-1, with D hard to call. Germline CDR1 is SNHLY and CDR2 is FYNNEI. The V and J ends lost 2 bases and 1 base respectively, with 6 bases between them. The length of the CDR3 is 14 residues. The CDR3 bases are TGTGCCAGCAGTGAACTAGTTTCCTACAATGAGCAGTTCTTC. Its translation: CASSELVSYNEQFF.

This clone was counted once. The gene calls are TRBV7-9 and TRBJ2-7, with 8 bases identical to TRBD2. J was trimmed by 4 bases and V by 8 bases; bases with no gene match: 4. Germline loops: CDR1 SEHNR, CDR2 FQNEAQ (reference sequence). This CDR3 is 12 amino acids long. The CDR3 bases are TGTGCCAGCGAAAGCGGGAGATACGAGCAGTACTTC. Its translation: CASESGRYEQYF.

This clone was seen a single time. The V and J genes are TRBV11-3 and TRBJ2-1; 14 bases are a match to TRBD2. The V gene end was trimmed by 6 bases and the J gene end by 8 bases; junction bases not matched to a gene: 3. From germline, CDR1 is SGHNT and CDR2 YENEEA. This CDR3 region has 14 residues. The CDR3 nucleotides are TGTGCCAGCAGATCGGGACTAGCGGGAGATGAGCAGTTCTTC. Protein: CASRSGLAGDEQFF. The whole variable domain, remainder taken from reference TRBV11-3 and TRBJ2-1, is EAGVVQSPRYKIIEKKQPVAFWCNPISGHNTLYWYLQNLGQGPELLIRYENEEAVDDSQLPKDRFSAERLKGVDSTLKIQPAELGDSAVYLCASRSGLAGDEQFFGPGTRLTVL.

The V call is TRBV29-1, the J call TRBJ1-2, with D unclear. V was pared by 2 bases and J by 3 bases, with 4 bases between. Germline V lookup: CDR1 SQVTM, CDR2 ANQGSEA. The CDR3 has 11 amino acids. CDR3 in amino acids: CSVERDYGYTF. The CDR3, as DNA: TGCAGCGTTGAAAGAGACTATGGCTACACCTTC.